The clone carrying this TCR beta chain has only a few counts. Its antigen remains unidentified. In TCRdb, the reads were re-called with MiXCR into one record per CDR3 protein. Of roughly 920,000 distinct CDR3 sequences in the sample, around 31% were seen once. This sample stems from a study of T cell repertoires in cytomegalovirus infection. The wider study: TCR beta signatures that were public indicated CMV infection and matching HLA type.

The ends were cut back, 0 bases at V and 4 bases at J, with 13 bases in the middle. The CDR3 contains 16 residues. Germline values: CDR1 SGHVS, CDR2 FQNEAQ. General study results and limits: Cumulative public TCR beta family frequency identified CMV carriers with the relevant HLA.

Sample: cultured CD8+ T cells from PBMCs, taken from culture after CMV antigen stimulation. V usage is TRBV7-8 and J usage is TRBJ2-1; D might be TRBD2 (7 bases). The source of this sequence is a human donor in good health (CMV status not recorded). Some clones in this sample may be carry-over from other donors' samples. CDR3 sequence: CASSLAGRGKYNEQFF. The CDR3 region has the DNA TGTGCCAGCAGCTTAGCGGGGAGGGGGAAGTACAATGAGCAGTTCTTC.